One T cell receptor (beta chain) is described in this entry. No cognate antigen has been identified for it. There are no base qualities to consult, and no much larger clone falls within one base. Another Seattle source contributed samples from volunteer blood donors who had recovered from COVID-19. Each collaborating institution followed its own protocols to collect whole blood in K2EDTA tubes. For TCRbeta analysis, collaborators shipped samples as frozen whole blood, isolated PBMCs, or DNA extracted from either of those sample types. The sample is drawn from a study of blood T cell repertoires in COVID-19 (dated by TCRdb to the early 2020s). Regarding the study in general: Collaborator samples came from the United States, Italy and Spain and covered acute and convalescent phases of COVID-19. The material from the prospective study consisted of cDNA or gDNA derived from T cells, B-cell-depleted T cells, or PBMCs. Subjects who had been exposed to COVID-19, were actively infected with it, or had recovered from it provided the deeply sampled blood TCRbeta repertoires that made up the dataset. The repertoires were made available in a free public database intended to serve as a resource for research on the immune response to SARS-CoV-2. The samples were drawn from the first 160 participants of the ongoing ImmuneRACE study and from about 1,200 subjects provided by 6 global collaborators. The sample metadata nearly always contained a de-identified subject ID, COVID-19 status, age in years and sex. HLA class I and class II types, where available, came from metadata supplied by the sample provider rather than from assay-based typing. Study-wide conclusions, independent of this receptor: The amount of clinical and demographic metadata varied by source and participant and was provided uncurated.

CDR1 and CDR2 (LGHDT, YNNKEL) derive from the germline V gene (reference sequence). From cysteine to phenylalanine, the CDR3 is 14 amino acids long. Kept here is only the CDR3 DNA, which spans 42 bases and is read in frame from base 1. The germline V and J ends show losses of 5 bases and 6 bases respectively, and no gene match explains 8 bases of the junction. The immunoSEQ Assay, a bias-controlled multiplex PCR, was used to amplify TCRbeta CDR3 regions from genomic DNA. In the paper's pipeline: Within the assay, amplification of reference gene primers was used to estimate how many nucleated cells each sample contained. Sequence reads were collapsed and filtered to measure the absolute abundance of every unique TCRbeta CDR3 rearrangement. Productive Simpson clonality was computed per sample as the square root of Simpson's diversity index over productive rearrangements. TCRdb provides this immuneACCESS table in a form limited to in-frame rearrangements. Some clones are lacking; in checked studies, under half of them reflect an unresolved V gene, and why the rest are absent is not known. Clone size and V and J calls were adopted from that table, with D and trimming inferred from the DNA. This sample is represented by hundreds of thousands of clones; 88% of them were singletons. The ten most abundant clones make up just under 1% of the sample.

The chain joins TRBV3-1 (or the pseudogene TRBV3-2) to TRBJ2-7, with 9 bases aligning to TRBD1. The sequence was obtained from a woman between 40 and 55 years old who had recovered from COVID-19. The sequenced material came from peripheral blood. The CDR3 here reads CASSSPGQGGEQYF. The DNA sequence is as follows: TGTGCCAGCAGCTCCCCGGGACAGGGAGGCGAGCAGTACTTC.